The 9 T cell receptor beta chains below all came from one sample that was sequenced in a study of molecular identifiers for immune sequencing clone quantification. A single record per CDR3 protein comes from TCRdb applying MiXCR to the PCR reads. The sample contains about 510,000 distinct CDR3 sequences, 25% of which appear only once. The source material was naive CD8+ T cells from blood, with Jurkat cell RNA spiked in. Subset reported: FACS-sorted CD8+CD4-CCR7+CD45RA+ naive T cells. These receptors were collected from a human donor in good health. Some libraries in this study had Jurkat cell RNA spiked in.

On this clonotype itself: A much larger clone sits a single nucleotide away, making a read error possible. The V call is TRBV30, the J call TRBJ2-3; maybe TRBD1 (6 bases). The CDR3 totals 12 residues. CDR1 and CDR2 from the germline V gene are GTSNPN and SVGIG (reference sequence). The CDR3 protein is CARSYRADTQYF. The CDR3 DNA reads as TGTGCCCGGAGTTACAGGGCAGATACGCAGTATTTT. The variable domain in full, completed from reference TRBV30 and TRBJ2-3, reads SQTIHQWPATLVQPVGSPLSLECTVEGTSNPNLYWYRQAAGRGLQLLFYSVGIGQISSEVPQNLSASRPQDRQFILSSKKLLLSDSGFYLCARSYRADTQYFGPGTRLTVL.

This clonotype was counted at least ten times. This sequence joins TRBV6-4 and TRBJ2-2; D unclear. V was clipped by 0 bases and J by 11 bases, with 7 bases between them. Germline values: CDR1 MRHNA, CDR2 SNTAGT. This CDR3 spans 12 amino acids. The chain's CDR3 is CASSDSDGELFF. The CDR3 DNA reads as TGTGCCAGCAGTGACTCTGACGGCGAGCTGTTTTTT.

This chain connects TRBV20-1 to TRBJ2-3; D possibly matches TRBD1 or TRBD2 (7 bases each). CDR3 length: 15 amino acids. CDR1 and CDR2 from the germline V gene are DFQATT and SNEGSKA (reference sequence). V lost 0 bases and J 4 bases, leaving 14 bases between the germline ends. Here the CDR3 reads CSARDFRGGADTQYF. CDR3 sequence (DNA): TGCAGTGCTAGAGACTTCAGGGGGGGGGCAGATACGCAGTATTTT.

In its sample, this clonotype was seen many times. The V and J genes are TRBV7-2 and TRBJ1-1, with D perhaps matching TRBD1 (5 bases). Germline-derived CDR1 and CDR2 are SGHTA and FQGNSA. Trimming removed 5 bases from V and 1 base from J, with 14 bases in between. The CDR3 consists of 15 residues. CDR3 bases: TGTGCCAGCAGCCCGAGGCGACAGCAGAACACTGAAGCTTTCTTT. Protein sequence: CASSPRRQQNTEAFF.

V and J are TRBV4-3 and TRBJ1-2; 8 bases match TRBD1. The CDR3 length is 15 residues. V was pared by 0 bases and J by 5 bases, with 5 bases of the junction left unmatched. Germline V gene sequence: CDR1 LGHNA, CDR2 YSLEER. The CDR3 spells CASSQDMTGAYGYTF. As DNA, the CDR3 is TGCGCCAGCAGCCAAGATATGACAGGGGCTTATGGCTACACCTTC.

This clonotype was seen at least ten times. The gene calls are TRBV7-9 and TRBJ1-1, with TRBD1 matching over 8 bases. Trimming took 5 bases from V and 6 from J; bases not matched to a gene: 8. This CDR3 is built from 14 residues. From germline, CDR1 is SEHNR and CDR2 FQNEAQ (reference sequence). For the CDR3, the DNA is TGTGCCAGCAGCCAGACAGGGGAGGAGTCTGAAGCTTTCTTT. It encodes CASSQTGEESEAFF.

This clonotype appeared many times. The J gene is TRBJ2-7, the V gene TRBV7-6; D is possibly TRBD2 (6 bases). Germline CDR1 reads SGHVS; CDR2 reads FNYEAQ. The CDR3 runs to 13 residues. The V end was cut by 5 bases, the J end by 2 bases, with 10 bases between. The CDR3: CASSRGVAYEQYF. The CDR3 coding sequence is TGTGCCAGCAGCCGCGGGGTCGCCTACGAGCAGTACTTC.

V is TRBV9 and J is TRBJ2-1; possible D gene TRBD2, 5 bases. V was trimmed by 0 bases and J by 4 bases, leaving 11 bases between them. Germline V CDR1 and CDR2: SGDLS, YYNGEE. The CDR3 spans 15 residues. The CDR3 here is CASSVAGLLYNEQFF. The CDR3 DNA reads as TGTGCCAGCAGCGTAGCAGGACTCCTATACAATGAGCAGTTCTTC.

The chain combines TRBV5-1 with TRBJ2-1; TRBD1 agrees at 9 bases. CDR3 length equals 20 residues. Trimming cost V 1 base and J 10 bases; bases outside gene matches: 24. Germline values: CDR1 SGHRS, CDR2 YFSETQ. CDR3 coding DNA: TGCGCCAGCAGCTTGTCCGGGACAGGGTCTATTTGGGTTCACGTACAGGAGCAGTTCTTC. Amino acid sequence: CASSLSGTGSIWVHVQEQFF.